The rows below give T cell receptor beta chains drawn from one sample of a study of beta chain features in type 1 diabetes. The repertoire was sequenced with immunoSEQ multiplex PCR; TCRdb's copy has only in-frame clones and lacks some. In the table there are roughly 130,000 clones, around 17% of which are singletons. The material sequenced was central memory CD4+ T cells from blood. These receptors all come from a man aged 25-40 years with type 1 diabetes. CDR3s include the opening cysteine and the closing phenylalanine or tryptophan. D genes are given only for firm matches. Clone size is given for some rows only: seen once, a few or many times, or a class if the clone is expanded.

V	size	D	J	CDR3	DNA
TRBV10-3	NA	NA	TRBJ2-1	CAISDSSTYRYGEQFF	TGTGCCATCAGTGACTCATCCACCTACAGGTACGGTGAGCAGTTCTTC
TRBV7-2	few	TRBD2	TRBJ2-3	CASSPGTNLRTDTQYF	TGTGCCAGCAGCCCCGGGACTAACCTTCGCACAGATACGCAGTATTTT
TRBV18	few	NA	TRBJ2-6	CASSTPGSGANVLTF	TGTGCCAGCTCCACCCCAGGGTCTGGGGCCAACGTCCTGACTTTC
TRBV7-7	few	NA	TRBJ2-1	CASSPSLGSYNEQFF	TGTGCTAGCAGCCCCTCGCTGGGCTCCTACAATGAGCAGTTCTTC
TRBV28	NA	NA	TRBJ2-1	CASKTGNRYNEQFF	TGTGCCAGTAAAACAGGCAATCGCTACAATGAGCAGTTCTTC
TRBV14	NA	NA	TRBJ2-5	CASSQVGEETQYF	TGTGCCAGCAGCCAAGTGGGTGAAGAGACCCAGTACTTC
TRBV15	NA	NA	TRBJ1-4	CATSTPDGNEKLFF	TGTGCCACCAGCACTCCGGACGGGAATGAAAAACTGTTTTTT
TRBV6-6	NA	NA	TRBJ2-7	CASSYLTQGSYEQYF	TGTGCCAGCAGTTACCTTACACAGGGCTCCTACGAGCAGTACTTC
TRBV4-2	NA	NA	TRBJ2-7	CASSLRLSYEQYF	TGTGCCAGCAGCCTAAGGCTCTCCTACGAGCAGTACTTC
TRBV25-1	once	TRBD2	TRBJ2-1	CASSPTSGGYNEQFF	TGTGCCAGCAGTCCGACTAGCGGGGGTTACAATGAGCAGTTCTTC
TRBV7-9	many	TRBD2	TRBJ2-3	CASSFLAGGQGTDTQYF	TGTGCCAGCAGCTTCCTAGCGGGGGGGCAGGGCACAGATACGCAGTATTTT
TRBV6-5	few	NA	TRBJ2-7	CASSVPGPYEQYF	TGTGCCAGCAGTGTTCCGGGACCCTACGAGCAGTACTTC
TRBV4-3	NA	NA	TRBJ2-7	CASSQESSGLARRSYEQYF	TGCGCCAGCAGCCAAGAATCTTCAGGGTTGGCGCGGAGGTCCTACGAGCAGTACTTC
TRBV7-2	NA	TRBD2	TRBJ2-1	CASSLASGGAGEQFF	TGTGCCAGCAGCTTGGCTAGCGGGGGGGCAGGAGAGCAGTTCTTC
TRBV7-8	few	TRBD1	TRBJ2-1	CASSSNPDRANEQFF	TGTGCCAGCAGCTCAAACCCCGACAGGGCCAATGAGCAGTTCTTC
TRBV11-3	NA	TRBD1	TRBJ2-3	CASSSLPGQATTDTQYF	TGTGCCAGCAGCTCACTGCCGGGACAGGCTACCACAGATACGCAGTATTTT
TRBV9	NA	NA	TRBJ1-5	CASSVGAWGNQPQHF	TGTGCCAGCAGCGTTGGAGCATGGGGCAATCAGCCCCAGCATTTT
TRBV6-5	NA	TRBD2	TRBJ2-1	CASSYDGTTDNEQFF	TGTGCCAGCAGTTACGACGGGACTACTGACAATGAGCAGTTCTTC
TRBV29-1	NA	NA	TRBJ2-7	CSVDGVLPVPYEQYF	TGCAGCGTTGATGGGGTTCTCCCCGTTCCCTACGAGCAGTACTTC
TRBV19	NA	TRBD1	TRBJ2-7	CASSPSGTGAYEQYF	TGTGCCAGTAGTCCCTCCGGGACAGGGGCGTACGAGCAGTACTTC
TRBV15	few	NA	TRBJ2-4	CATSAQRENIQYF	TGTGCCACCAGTGCTCAGCGCGAAAACATTCAGTACTTC
TRBV7-2	few	TRBD1	TRBJ2-1	CASSTAGQGVGEQFF	TGTGCCAGCAGCACCGCAGGACAGGGGGTCGGTGAGCAGTTCTTC
TRBV7-2	NA	TRBD1	TRBJ1-5	CASSTTGTQPQHF	TGTGCCAGCAGCACGACAGGGACTCAGCCCCAGCATTTT
TRBV9	NA	NA	TRBJ2-6	CASSVGLRAASGANVLTF	TGTGCCAGCAGCGTAGGTCTGAGGGCAGCCTCTGGGGCCAACGTCCTGACTTTC
TRBV18	few	TRBD2	TRBJ2-1	CASSPPGLAGGPDNEQFF	TGTGCCAGCTCACCGCCGGGACTAGCGGGGGGTCCAGACAATGAGCAGTTCTTC
TRBV29-1	many	NA	TRBJ1-2	CSVLPQGQGGYTF	TGCAGCGTTCTTCCCCAGGGTCAGGGTGGCTACACCTTC
TRBV6-4	NA	NA	TRBJ1-4	CASSEQRNEKLFF	TGTGCCAGCAGTGAGCAGAGAAATGAAAAACTGTTTTTT
TRBV28	NA	NA	TRBJ1-2	CASRKPTDYGYTF	TGTGCCAGCAGGAAACCTACGGACTATGGCTACACCTTC
TRBV30	few	NA	TRBJ1-2	CALTKRRGGYTF	TGTGCCTTGACAAAACGGCGCGGCGGCTACACCTTC
TRBV18	many	NA	TRBJ2-5	CASSPSGETQYF	TGTGCCAGCTCACCAAGTGGAGAGACCCAGTACTTC
TRBV6-5	NA	NA	TRBJ2-7	CASSPDPYTHEQYF	TGTGCCAGCAGCCCCGACCCGTACACCCACGAGCAGTACTTC
TRBV6-5	few	NA	TRBJ2-7	CASSNPDSSYEQYF	TGTGCCAGCAGTAATCCGGACAGCTCCTACGAGCAGTACTTC
TRBV5-1	few	TRBD2	TRBJ2-7	CASSFGLAGIDEQYF	TGCGCCAGCAGCTTTGGACTAGCGGGGATCGACGAGCAGTACTTC
TRBV4-3	few	TRBD2	TRBJ2-7	CASSQGTSGFRNEQYF	TGCGCCAGCAGCCAGGGGACTAGCGGTTTTAGGAACGAGCAGTACTTC
TRBV4-3	few	TRBD2	TRBJ2-1	CASSQELAGASSYNEQFF	TGCGCCAGCAGCCAAGAACTAGCGGGGGCCAGCTCCTACAATGAGCAGTTCTTC